The T cell receptor (beta chain) under discussion was sequenced for a study of T cells in Graves' hyperthyroidism and ophthalmopathy. Study-level results: Among clonotypes expanded in thyroid above 0.001, most were also found in blood. Ophthalmopathy was told apart from stable hyperthyroidism by a 13 V-J model.

From RNA transcripts, TCR beta CDR3 regions were amplified. First-round RT-PCR of the TCR CDR3 relied on the HTBI primer set. TCRdb redid the calling of the multiplex PCR reads with MiXCR, one entry per CDR3 protein. Of nearly 110,000 distinct CDR3 sequences listed, about 16% were seen once; the top ten hold around two fifths. With V trimmed by 3 bases and J by 8 bases, 7 bases remained unmatched. The CDR3 length is 15 residues. This clonotype has a handful of counts. The antigen is undetermined. Subjects aged 18 to 65 presented with newly diagnosed hyperthyroidism of less than 2 months' duration. Pregnant or lactating patients were excluded, as were those with uncontrolled infection or other autoimmune disease.

This TCR derives from a woman aged 50 to 60 with Graves' hyperthyroidism. The sequencing input was blood. J is TRBJ2-1 and V is TRBV12-3 or TRBV12-4; TRBD2 agrees at 10 bases. The CDR3 loop reads CASSLVLAGVYEQFF. CDR3 bases: TGTGCCAGCAGTTTGGTTCTAGCGGGAGTTTATGAGCAGTTCTTC.